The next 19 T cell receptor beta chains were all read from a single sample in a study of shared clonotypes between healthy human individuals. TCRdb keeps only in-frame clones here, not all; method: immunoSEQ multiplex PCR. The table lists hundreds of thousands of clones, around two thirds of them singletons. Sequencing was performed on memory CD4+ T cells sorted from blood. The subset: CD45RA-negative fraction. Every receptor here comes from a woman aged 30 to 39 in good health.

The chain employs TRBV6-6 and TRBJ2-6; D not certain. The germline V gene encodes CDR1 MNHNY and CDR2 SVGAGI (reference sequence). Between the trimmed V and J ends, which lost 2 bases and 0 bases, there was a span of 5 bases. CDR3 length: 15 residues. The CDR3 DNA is TGTGCCAGCAGTTACCGGATCTCTGGGGCCAACGTCCTGACTTTC. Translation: CASSYRISGANVLTF.

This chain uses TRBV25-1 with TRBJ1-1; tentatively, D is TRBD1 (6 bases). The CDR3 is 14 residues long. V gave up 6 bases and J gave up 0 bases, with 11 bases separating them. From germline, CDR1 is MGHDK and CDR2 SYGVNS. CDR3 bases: TGTGCCAGCAGCAGGGACAACATGAACACTGAAGCTTTCTTT. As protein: CASSRDNMNTEAFF.

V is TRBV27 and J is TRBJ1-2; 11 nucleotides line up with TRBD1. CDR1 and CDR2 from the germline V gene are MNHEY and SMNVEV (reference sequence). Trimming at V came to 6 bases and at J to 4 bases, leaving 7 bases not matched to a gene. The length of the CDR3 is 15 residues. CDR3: CASSPRDRGSYGYTF. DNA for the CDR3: TGTGCCAGCAGCCCAAGGGACAGGGGGTCCTATGGCTACACCTTC.

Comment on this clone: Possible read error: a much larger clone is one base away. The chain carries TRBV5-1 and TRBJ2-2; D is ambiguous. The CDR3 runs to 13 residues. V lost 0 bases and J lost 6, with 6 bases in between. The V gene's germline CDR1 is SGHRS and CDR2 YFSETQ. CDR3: CASSLGWAGELFF. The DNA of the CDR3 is TGCGCCAGCAGCTTGGGGTGGGCCGGGGAGCTGTTTTTT.

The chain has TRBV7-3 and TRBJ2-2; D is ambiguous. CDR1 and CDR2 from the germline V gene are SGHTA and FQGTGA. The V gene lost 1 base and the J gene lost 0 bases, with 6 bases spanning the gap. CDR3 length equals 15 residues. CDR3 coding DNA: TGTGCCAGCAGCTTAAACACTGCGAACACCGGGGAGCTGTTTTTT. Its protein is CASSLNTANTGELFF.

CDR3 loop: CASSYTNTEAFF. The DNA of the CDR3 is TGTGCCAGCAGCTATACTAACACTGAAGCTTTCTTT. This rearrangement joins TRBV5-4 to TRBJ1-1; D unresolved. CDR1 and CDR2 from the germline V gene are SGHNT and YYREEE (reference sequence). The CDR3 extends over 12 amino acids. V was trimmed by 3 bases and J by 2 bases, leaving 5 bases between them.

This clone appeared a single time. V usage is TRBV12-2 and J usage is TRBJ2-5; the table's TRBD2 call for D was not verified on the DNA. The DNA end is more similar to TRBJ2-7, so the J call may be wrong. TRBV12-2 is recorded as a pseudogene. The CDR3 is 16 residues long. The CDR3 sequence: CASRLVVERSSYEQYF. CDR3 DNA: TGTGCAAGTCGCTTAGTCGTAGAAAGAAGCTCCTACGAGCAGTACTTC.

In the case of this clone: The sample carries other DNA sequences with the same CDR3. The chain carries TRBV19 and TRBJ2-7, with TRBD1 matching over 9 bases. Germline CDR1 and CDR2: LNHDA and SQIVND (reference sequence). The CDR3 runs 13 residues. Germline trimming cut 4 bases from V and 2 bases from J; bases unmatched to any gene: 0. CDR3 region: CASSRDRAYEQYF. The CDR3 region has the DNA TGTGCCAGTAGTAGGGACAGGGCCTACGAGCAGTACTTC.

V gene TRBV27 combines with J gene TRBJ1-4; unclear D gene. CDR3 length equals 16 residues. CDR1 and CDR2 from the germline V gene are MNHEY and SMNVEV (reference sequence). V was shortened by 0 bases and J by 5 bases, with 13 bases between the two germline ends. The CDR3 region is CASSLSLWQRNEKLFF. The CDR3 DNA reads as TGTGCCAGCAGTTTATCGTTGTGGCAACGAAATGAAAAACTGTTTTTT.

The CDR3 region is CASSLTGAGGVDEQYF. The CDR3 region has the DNA TGTGCCAGCAGCTTAACGGGAGCCGGGGGCGTAGACGAGCAGTACTTC. The chain joins TRBV7-3 to TRBJ2-7; D could derive from TRBD1 or TRBD2 (6 bases each). V was cut by 0 bases and J by 5 bases, with 17 bases left in between. The CDR3 covers 16 residues. Looked up from germline, CDR1 is SGHTA and CDR2 is FQGTGA.

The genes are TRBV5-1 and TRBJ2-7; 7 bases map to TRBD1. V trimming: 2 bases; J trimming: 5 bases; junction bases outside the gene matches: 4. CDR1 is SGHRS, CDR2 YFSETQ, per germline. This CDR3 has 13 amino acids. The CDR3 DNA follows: TGCGCCAGCAGCTTACAGGGGATCCACGAGCAGTACTTC. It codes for CASSLQGIHEQYF.

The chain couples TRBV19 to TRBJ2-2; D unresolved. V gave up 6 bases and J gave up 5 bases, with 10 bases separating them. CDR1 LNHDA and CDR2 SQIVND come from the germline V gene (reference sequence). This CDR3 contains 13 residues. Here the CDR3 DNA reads TGTGCCAGTAGAATGATAGCAACCGGGGAGCTGTTTTTT. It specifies CASRMIATGELFF.

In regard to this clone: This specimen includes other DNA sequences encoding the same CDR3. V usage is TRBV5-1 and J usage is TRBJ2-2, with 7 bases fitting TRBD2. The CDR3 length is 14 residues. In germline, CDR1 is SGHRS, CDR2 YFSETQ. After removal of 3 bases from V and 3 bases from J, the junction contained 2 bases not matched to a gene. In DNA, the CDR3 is TGCGCCAGCAGCTCTCTAGCGGACACCGGGGAGCTGTTTTTT. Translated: CASSSLADTGELFF.

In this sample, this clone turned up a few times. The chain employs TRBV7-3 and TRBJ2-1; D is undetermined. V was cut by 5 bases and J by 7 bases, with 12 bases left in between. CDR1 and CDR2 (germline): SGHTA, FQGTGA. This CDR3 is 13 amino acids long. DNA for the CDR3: TGTGCCAGCAGCCGGTCGACGGAAAATGAGCAGTTCTTC. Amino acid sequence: CASSRSTENEQFF.

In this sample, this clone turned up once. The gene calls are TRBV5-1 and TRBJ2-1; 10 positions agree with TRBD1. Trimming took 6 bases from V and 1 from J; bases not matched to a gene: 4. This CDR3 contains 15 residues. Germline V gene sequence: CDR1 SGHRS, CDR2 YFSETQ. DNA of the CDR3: TGCGCCAGCATCGGGGACAGGGGTTCCTACAATGAGCAGTTCTTC. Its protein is CASIGDRGSYNEQFF.

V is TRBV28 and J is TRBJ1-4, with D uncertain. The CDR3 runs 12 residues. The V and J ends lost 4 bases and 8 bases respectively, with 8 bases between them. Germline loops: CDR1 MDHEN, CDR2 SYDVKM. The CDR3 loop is CASSSMREKLFF. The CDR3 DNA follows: TGTGCCAGCAGTTCAATGAGGGAAAAACTGTTTTTT. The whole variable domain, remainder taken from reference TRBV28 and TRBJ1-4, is DVKVTQSSRYLVKRTGEKVFLECVQDMDHENMFWYRQDPGLGLRLIYFSYDVKMKEKGDIPEGYSVSREKKERFSLILESASTNQTSMYLCASSSMREKLFFGSGTQLSVL.

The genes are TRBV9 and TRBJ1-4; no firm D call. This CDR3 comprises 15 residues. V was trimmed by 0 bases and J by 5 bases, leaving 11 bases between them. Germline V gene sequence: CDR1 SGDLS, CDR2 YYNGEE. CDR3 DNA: TGTGCCAGCAGCGTAGAGCCATACCCAAATGAAAAACTGTTTTTT. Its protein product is CASSVEPYPNEKLFF. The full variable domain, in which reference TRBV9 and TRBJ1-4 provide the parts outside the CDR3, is DSGVTQTPKHLITATGQRVTLRCSPRSGDLSVYWYQQSLDQGLQFLIQYYNGEERAKGNILERFSAQQFPDLHSELNLSSLELGDSALYFCASSVEPYPNEKLFFGSGTQLSVL.

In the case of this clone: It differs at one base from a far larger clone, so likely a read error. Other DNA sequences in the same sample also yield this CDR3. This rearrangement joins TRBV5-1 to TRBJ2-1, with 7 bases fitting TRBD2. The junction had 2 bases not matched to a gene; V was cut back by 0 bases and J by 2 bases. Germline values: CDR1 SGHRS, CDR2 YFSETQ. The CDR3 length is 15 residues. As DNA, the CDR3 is TGCGCCAGCAGCTTGGCGAGCGGGGCCTACAATGAGCAGTTCTTC. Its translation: CASSLASGAYNEQFF.

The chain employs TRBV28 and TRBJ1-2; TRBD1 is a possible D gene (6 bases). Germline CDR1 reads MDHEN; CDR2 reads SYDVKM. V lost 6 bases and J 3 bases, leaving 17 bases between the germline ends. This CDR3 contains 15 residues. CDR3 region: CASSSLGGSDYGYTF. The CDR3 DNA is TGTGCCAGCAGCTCCCTTGGGGGCTCCGACTATGGCTACACCTTC.